Listed below are T cell receptor beta chains from one sample, sequenced in a study of blood T cell repertoires in COVID-19. The method was immunoSEQ multiplex PCR; TCRdb's version includes in-frame clones alone and lacks a portion of them. The sample lists 140,000 to 150,000 clones, 84% occurring once. The sample was peripheral blood. The receptor set was obtained from a man aged 55 to 70 with active or convalescent COVID-19. CDR3s include the opening cysteine and the closing phenylalanine or tryptophan. Each record gives: J gene, V gene, D gene, clone size, CDR3 DNA, CDR3 protein. A D gene is named only where the DNA matches it firmly. Only some rows state a clone size, as once, few, many or a class for expanded clones.

TRBJ1-1 TRBV5-1 TRBD1 NA TGCGCCAGCAGCTTGGGACAGGGACAGAACACTGAAGCTTTCTTT CASSLGQGQNTEAFF
TRBJ2-5 TRBV6-5 TRBD1 NA TGTGCCAGCAGGCCTGGACAGGGGGGTCGCGAGACCCAGTACTTC CASRPGQGGRETQYF
TRBJ1-5 TRBV29-1 TRBD1 NA TGCAGCGTTGGGACAGGGACTAGCAATCAGCCCCAGCATTTT CSVGTGTSNQPQHF
TRBJ2-1 TRBV18 TRBD1 NA TGTGCCAGCTCACGACAGGGGGACCCTGTGCGTTTCTACAATGAGCAGTTCTTC CASSRQGDPVRFYNEQFF
TRBJ2-2 TRBV4-3 TRBD2 NA TGCGCCAGCAGCCCCTCAGCTAGCGGGGGACCCACCGGGGAGCTGTTTTTT CASSPSASGGPTGELFF
TRBJ2-7 TRBV4-1 NA NA TGCGCCAGCAGACCCACGGCAGGTGGGGCCAGCTCCTACGAGCAGTACTTC CASRPTAGGASSYEQYF
TRBJ2-1 TRBV5-6 TRBD1 NA TGTGCCAGCAGCTTGCTAGGACAGGGGTTGGATGAGCAGTTCTTC CASSLLGQGLDEQFF
TRBJ1-3 TRBV4-3 NA NA TGCGCCAGCAGCCAAGCGGGGTTCGCTGGAAACACCATATATTTT CASSQAGFAGNTIYF
TRBJ2-3 TRBV7-2 NA NA TGTGCCAGCAGCTCGAAACTTCCCCGGACAGATACGCAGTATTTT CASSSKLPRTDTQYF
TRBJ2-1 TRBV11-2 TRBD1 NA TGTGCCAGCAGCCATCGGACAGGGGGCAATGAGCAGTTCTTC CASSHRTGGNEQFF
TRBJ1-2 TRBV18 TRBD1 NA TGTGCCAGCTCACCGACGGGGACAGGGAGCCCTAACTATGGCTACACCTTC CASSPTGTGSPNYGYTF
TRBJ1-2 TRBV2 NA NA TGTGCCAGCAGACCCCGGACAGTTTATGGCTACACCTTC CASRPRTVYGYTF
TRBJ1-2 TRBV5-6 TRBD1 NA TGTGCCAGCAGCTTGGAAGACCGGGACAGGGGTGGCTACACCTTC CASSLEDRDRGGYTF
TRBJ1-1 TRBV7-9 NA NA TGTGCCAGCAGCCCGCTGGGCATGCCGTACACTGAAGCTTTCTTT CASSPLGMPYTEAFF
TRBJ2-2 TRBV6-5 NA NA TGTGCCAGCAGTAGAATGGGGCAGAGGGGGGAGCTGTTTTTT CASSRMGQRGELFF
TRBJ1-6 TRBV4-1 NA NA TGCGCCAGCAGCCAAGAAGGTACAGCACCTTCTAATTCACCCCTCCACTTT CASSQEGTAPSNSPLHF
TRBJ1-2 TRBV7-2 TRBD1 once TGTGCCAGCAGCTTAGCTAAAGGGACAGGGAGTTATGGCTACACCTTC CASSLAKGTGSYGYTF
TRBJ1-1 TRBV2 NA NA TGTGCCAGCAACACGAACACTGAAGCTTTCTTT CASNTNTEAFF
TRBJ1-5 TRBV6-2/TRBV6-3 TRBD1 NA TGTGCCAGCAGCACAGGGGGTGCCGGCAATCAGCCCCAGCATTTT CASSTGGAGNQPQHF
TRBJ1-5 TRBV21-1 NA NA TGTGCCAGCAACCCGAACAGGGCGCCTTTTCAGCCCCAGCATTTT CASNPNRAPFQPQHF
TRBJ1-5 TRBV6-2/TRBV6-3 TRBD1 NA TGTGCCAGCAGTGCTAACCGCGACAGGGGCGGACAGCCCCAGCATTTT CASSANRDRGGQPQHF
TRBJ1-2 TRBV3-1/TRBV3-2 TRBD1 once TGTGCCAGCAGCCGTCTACAGGGGGACGGCTACACCTTC CASSRLQGDGYTF
TRBJ1-6 TRBV19 NA NA TGTGCCAGTACCACAGGACAGACAAGCTCCTATAATTCACCCCTCCACTTT CASTTGQTSSYNSPLHF